Given below is one T cell receptor (beta chain) in context. There is no known antigen for this receptor. No base qualities exist here, and no much larger clone lies one base off it. From its cysteine to its phenylalanine, the CDR3 spans 15 amino acids. The kept DNA is CDR3 alone, 45 bases in frame from the first base. CDR1 is given as LNHDA and CDR2 as SQIVND, both from the germline V gene (reference sequence). The germline V and J ends show losses of 5 bases and 3 bases respectively, and no gene match explains 7 bases of the junction. Each donor gave one peripheral blood draw, averaging roughly 100 mL, which was collected into heparinised tubes. A BD FACSAria II was used to sort naive, central memory, regulatory and stem cell-like memory CD4+ T cells with a panel that included CD45RO, CCR7, CD25, CD127, CD95 and CD27. A purity above 98% was achieved for all sorted populations. PBMCs were isolated right away by Lymphoprep density gradient centrifugation and were stained directly, without culture. To minimize batch effects, samples were stained and sorted in pairs, one healthy donor with one patient per experiment.

This sample was included in a study of beta chain features in type 1 diabetes (dated by TCRdb to 2016 to 2018). About the investigation overall: Mean age, gender distribution, total cell number and subset yield did not differ between patients and healthy donors. A total of under 140,000,000 sorted cells were examined across all samples, and the number of cells per subset was strongly correlated with RNA yield. The study compared the TCRB repertoires of sorted circulating CD4+ T cell subsets in recently diagnosed type 1 diabetes patients with those in matched healthy donors. Whereas all 30 or so donors provided naive and central memory subsets, regulatory and stem cell-like memory subsets were isolated from just 8 patients and about 8 healthy donors.

The entire isolated RNA was reverse transcribed using the High Capacity cDNA Reverse Transcription Kit, and thus expressed TCRB transcripts were sequenced. Deep immunoSEQ sequencing was applied to naive, central memory and regulatory T cell samples, giving an average of approximately 3.8 million total reads per sample. Sorted cells were lysed in RLT buffer, and RNA was extracted using DNase-treated RNeasy Micro or Mini kits according to cell number. To prevent cross-contamination, every cell subset was processed on its own, while patient and healthy donor samples were processed together. The immunoSEQ multiplex PCR was used to amplify TCRB sequences from cDNA, yielding 87-bp fragments that span the CDR3 region. Sequencing of the amplicons was performed on the Illumina HiSeq platform. As for how the authors treated the data: Synthetic template baselines were used to correct PCR bias computationally, reads within Hamming distance 2 were collapsed, and singletons that could not be merged were discarded. By aligning reads against IMGT, V, D and J genes, CDR3 length, and insertions or deletions at six rearrangement sites were assigned. Within each subset, clonotype counts were normalized to sorted cell number, and only after that were true diversity and Gini coefficients computed with the tcR R package. The overlap coefficient, calculated on TCRB nucleotide sequences, was used to quantify repertoire sharing. TCRdb provides this immuneACCESS table in a form limited to in-frame rearrangements. Some clones are lacking; in checked studies, under half of them reflect an unresolved V gene, and why the rest are absent is not known. D and trimming were read from the DNA, whereas the V and J calls and clone size are those reported in that table. Across this sample there are about 290,000 clones, with approximately 8% seen only once. The ten largest clones capture roughly 1% of the sample.

What the study reported, not specific to this receptor: Naive, central memory and regulatory TCRB repertoires appeared more similar among patients than among healthy donors. HLA sub-analyses involved small numbers of individuals, so any influence of HLA type on TCRB rearrangement remained unresolved. At VDJ recombination sites, patients with type 1 diabetes made fewer insertions and deleted more nucleotides, a pattern implying thymic rearrangement abnormalities. Because cDNA was sequenced instead of genomic DNA, activated cells with high expression could be over-represented, although the groups did not differ in activation or CD3 levels. PCR may preferentially amplify shorter templates, but because patient and control samples were amplified and corrected together, any resulting skew would affect both groups equally. In all four CD4+ subsets, TCRB CDR3 length was moderately but significantly shorter in type 1 diabetes patients.

The chain couples TRBV19 to TRBJ1-2, with TRBD1 identical over 9 junction bases. This TCR came from a woman aged 18-29 years in good health. The sample consisted of central memory CD4+ T cells from blood. The CDR3 sequence is CASSSWDRAHYGYTF. The DNA is as follows: TGTGCCAGTAGTTCGTGGGACAGGGCTCACTATGGCTACACCTTC. The CDR3, completed at both ends by the reference TRBV19 and TRBJ1-2 genes, gives the full variable domain DGGITQSPKYLFRKEGQNVTLSCEQNLNHDAMYWYRQDPGQGLRLIYYSQIVNDFQKGDIAEGYSVSREKKESFPLTVTSAQKNPTAFYLCASSSWDRAHYGYTFGSGTRLTVV.